This T cell receptor beta chain was sequenced in a study of blood T cell repertoires in COVID-19 (dated by TCRdb to about 2020). In terms of the full investigation: The collaborator samples originated in the United States, Italy and Spain and spanned the acute and convalescent phases of COVID-19. The prospective study material was composed of cDNA or gDNA derived from T cells, B-cell-depleted T cells, or PBMCs. Subjects who had been exposed to COVID-19, were actively infected with it, or had recovered from it provided the deeply sampled blood TCRbeta repertoires that made up the dataset. The repertoires were made available in a free public database intended to serve as a resource for research on the immune response to SARS-CoV-2. The samples were drawn from the first 160 participants of the ongoing ImmuneRACE study and from 950 to 1,500 subjects provided by 6 global collaborators. The sample metadata nearly always contained a de-identified subject ID, COVID-19 status, age in years and sex. Where available, HLA class I and class II types were taken from metadata supplied by the sample provider and were not determined by assay-based typing. The paper's findings and limits, for the study overall: Clinical and demographic metadata were provided uncurated, with the amount varying by source and participant.

The CDR3 goes from the cysteine to the phenylalanine over 13 residues. The entry retains the CDR3 DNA only, 39 bases that are in frame from base 1. Trimming leaves V shorter by 4 bases and J shorter by 7 bases, with the junction holding 3 bases beyond the gene matches. The immunoSEQ Assay, a bias-controlled multiplex PCR, was used to amplify TCRbeta CDR3 regions from genomic DNA. The published analysis was carried out like this. The number of nucleated cells in each sample was estimated by amplification of reference gene primers within the assay. To quantify the absolute abundance of each unique TCRbeta CDR3 rearrangement, sequence reads were collapsed and filtered. For each sample, productive Simpson clonality was calculated as the square root of Simpson's diversity index across productive rearrangements. Here the immuneACCESS table is served through TCRdb, limited to in-frame sequences with V and J called. Missing clones are a known gap in these copies; in checked studies unresolved V genes cover under half, and the rest lacks a known reason. From that table come the V and J calls and clone size; the DNA was used to work out D and trimming. This sample lists approximately 190,000 clones; roughly 90% were detected once. The ten biggest clones cover 5% to 7.5% of the sample.

For this clone: The antigen it recognizes is unknown. Base qualities are not recorded, but no much larger clone differs from it by a single base.

Samples from volunteer blood donors who had recovered from COVID-19 were contributed by a second Seattle source. Collaborating institutions collected whole blood in K2EDTA tubes following their own protocols. For TCRbeta analysis, collaborator samples were shipped as frozen whole blood, as isolated PBMCs, or as DNA extracted from either sample type. The TCR was taken from a woman between 35 and 50 years old who had recovered from COVID-19. Rearrangement joined TRBV12-3 or TRBV12-4 to TRBJ2-1, and TRBD1 aligns with 8 junction nucleotides. Material: peripheral blood. The nucleotides are TGTGCCAGCAGTTGGACAGGGTTTAATGAGCAGTTCTTC. The translation is CASSWTGFNEQFF.